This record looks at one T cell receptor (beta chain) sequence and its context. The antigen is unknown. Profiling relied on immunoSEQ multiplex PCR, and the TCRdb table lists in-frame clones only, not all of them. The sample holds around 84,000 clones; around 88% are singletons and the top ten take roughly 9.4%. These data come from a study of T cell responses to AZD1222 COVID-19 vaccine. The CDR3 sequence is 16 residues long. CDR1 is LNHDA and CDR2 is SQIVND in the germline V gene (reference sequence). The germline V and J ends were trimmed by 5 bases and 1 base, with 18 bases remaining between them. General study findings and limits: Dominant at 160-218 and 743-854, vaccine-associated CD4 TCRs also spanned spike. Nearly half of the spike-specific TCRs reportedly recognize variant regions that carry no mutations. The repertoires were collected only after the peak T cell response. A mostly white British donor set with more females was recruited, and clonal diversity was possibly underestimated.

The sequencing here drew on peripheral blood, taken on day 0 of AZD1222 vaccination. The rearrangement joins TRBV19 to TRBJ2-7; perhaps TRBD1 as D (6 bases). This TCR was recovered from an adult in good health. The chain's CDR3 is CASSPIPGQGSYEQYF. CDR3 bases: TGTGCCAGTAGTCCGATCCCGGGACAAGGTTCCTACGAGCAGTACTTC.